This TCR beta chain is drawn from a study of response to subunit inactivated influenza vaccine. General study points: The authors proposed limited new T cell recruitment per seasonal influenza vaccination.

TCRdb re-derived calls from the RT-PCR reads in MiXCR, one entry per CDR3 protein. The sample holds roughly 700,000 distinct CDR3 sequences, around 14% seen once. As to this clonotype: What it binds is unknown.

This CDR3 has 16 residues. Trimming removed 0 bases at V and 5 bases at J, with 14 bases between. Germline V CDR1 and CDR2: LNHDA, SQIVND (reference sequence). This chain links TRBV19 with TRBJ1-5; no clear D gene. The sequence came from a man in his forties or fifties who received an inactivated influenza vaccine. Sequencing was performed on PBMCs from blood, taken approximately 13 days after vaccination. In nucleotides, the CDR3 is TGTGCCAGTAGTATAGATTCGGGCCCGGTGGATCAGCCCCAGCATTTT. Amino acids: CASSIDSGPVDQPQHF. Variable domain in full (rest from reference TRBV19 and TRBJ1-5): DGGITQSPKYLFRKEGQNVTLSCEQNLNHDAMYWYRQDPGQGLRLIYYSQIVNDFQKGDIAEGYSVSREKKESFPLTVTSAQKNPTAFYLCASSIDSGPVDQPQHFGDGTRLSIL.